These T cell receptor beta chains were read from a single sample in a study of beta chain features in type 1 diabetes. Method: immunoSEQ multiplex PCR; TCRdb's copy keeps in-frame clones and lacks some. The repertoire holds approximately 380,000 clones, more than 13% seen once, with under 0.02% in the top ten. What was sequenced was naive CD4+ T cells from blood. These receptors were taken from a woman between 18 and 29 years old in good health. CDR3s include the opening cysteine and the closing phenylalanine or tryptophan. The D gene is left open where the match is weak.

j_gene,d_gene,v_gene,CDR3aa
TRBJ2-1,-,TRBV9,CASSVSSSSYNEQFF
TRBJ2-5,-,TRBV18,CASSPPWPYQETQYF
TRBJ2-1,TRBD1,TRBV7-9,CASSRLGQDNEQFF
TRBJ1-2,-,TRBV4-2,CASSQEQGYNGYTF
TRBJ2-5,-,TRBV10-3,CAISPGQQETQYF
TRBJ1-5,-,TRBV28,CASNEGGKGNQPQHF
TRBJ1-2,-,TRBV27,CASSLRVAGLHGYTF
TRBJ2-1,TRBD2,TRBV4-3,CASSRLLAAALNEQFF
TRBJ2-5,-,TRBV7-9,CATSRGEGETQYF
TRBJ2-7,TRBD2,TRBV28,CASSFKPRESSYEQYF
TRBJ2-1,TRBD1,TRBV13,CASSNGQGPEINNEQFF
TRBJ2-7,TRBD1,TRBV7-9,CASSLWPDRGRANEQYF
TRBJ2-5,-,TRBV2,CASSFNRVETQYF
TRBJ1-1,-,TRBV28,CAARRYNTEAFF
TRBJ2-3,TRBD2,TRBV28,CASSSGLAGTDTQYF
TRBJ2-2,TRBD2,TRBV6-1,CASSVSGRVTGELFF
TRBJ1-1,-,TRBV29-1,CSAGYTEAFF
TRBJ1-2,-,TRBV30,CAWRSSGAYGYTF
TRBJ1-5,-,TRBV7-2,CASSLARDYSNQPQHF
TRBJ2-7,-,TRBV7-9,CASSLDIGEQYF
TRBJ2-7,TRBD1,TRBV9,CASSVEQGAYEQYF
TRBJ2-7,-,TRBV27,CASSNRVSHYEQYF
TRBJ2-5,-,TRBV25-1,CASSSAGKETQYF
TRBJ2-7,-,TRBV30,CAWSKGQGQIYEQYF
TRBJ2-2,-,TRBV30,CAWRKTGNTGELFF
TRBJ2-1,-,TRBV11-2,CASTLLLALNEQFF
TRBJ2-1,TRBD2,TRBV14,CASSPTGLADSYNEQFF
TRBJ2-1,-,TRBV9,CASSVVSASNEQFF
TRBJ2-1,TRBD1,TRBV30,CALGQGAPEQFF
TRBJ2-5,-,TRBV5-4,CASSLVGSRETQYF
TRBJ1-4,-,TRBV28,CASSLAGTNEKLFF
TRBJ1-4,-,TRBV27,CASSLAFSGSYEKLFF
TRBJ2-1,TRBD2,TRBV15,CATSLSSGLGGNEQFF
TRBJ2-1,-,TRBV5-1,CASSPGRVAEQFF
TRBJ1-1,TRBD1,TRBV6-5,CASIPPGQGAFRAFF
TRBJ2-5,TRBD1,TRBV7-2,CASSEAGGAQTQYF
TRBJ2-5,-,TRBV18,CASSPGDGETQYF
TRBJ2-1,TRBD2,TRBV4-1,CASSQGLAGGSSYNEQFF
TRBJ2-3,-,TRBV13,CASSLGRSDTQYF
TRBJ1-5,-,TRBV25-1,CASSDWGGQPQHF
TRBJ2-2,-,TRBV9,CASSTEDRFANTGELFF
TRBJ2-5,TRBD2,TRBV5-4,CASSFRTSGHQETQYF
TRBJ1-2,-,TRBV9,CASSESLGAYGYTF